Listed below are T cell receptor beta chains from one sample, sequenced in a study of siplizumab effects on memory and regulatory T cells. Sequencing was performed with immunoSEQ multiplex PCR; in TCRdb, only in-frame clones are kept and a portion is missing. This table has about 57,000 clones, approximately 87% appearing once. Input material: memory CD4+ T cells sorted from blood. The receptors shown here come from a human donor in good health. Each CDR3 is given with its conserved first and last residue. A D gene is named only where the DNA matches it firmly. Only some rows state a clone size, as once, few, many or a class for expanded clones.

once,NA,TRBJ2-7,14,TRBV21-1,TGTGCCAGCAGCAATAACGGACAGGGCTACGAGCAGTACTTC,CASSNNGQGYEQYF
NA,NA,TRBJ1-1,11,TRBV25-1,TGTGCCAGCAGTGAATTAACTGAAGCTTTCTTT,CASSELTEAFF
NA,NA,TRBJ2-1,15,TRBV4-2,TGTGCCAGCAGCCAAGATCTGTTGGTCTACAATGAGCAGTTCTTC,CASSQDLLVYNEQFF
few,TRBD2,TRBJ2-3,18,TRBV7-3,TGTGCCAGCAGCTTAGGGGCTAGCGGGGATCCCACTTATGATACGCAGTATTTT,CASSLGASGDPTYDTQYF
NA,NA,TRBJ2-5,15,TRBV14,TGTGCCAGCAGCCAAGATGTTGCAGTTTACGTGACCCAGTACTTC,CASSQDVAVYVTQYF
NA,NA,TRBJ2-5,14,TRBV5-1,TGCGCCAGCAGCTTGGGGGCTGTCGGGGAGACCCAGTACTTC,CASSLGAVGETQYF
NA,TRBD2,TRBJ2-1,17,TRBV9,TGTGCCAGCAGCGTCTCGGGGCGGTCTAGCGGTTACAATGAGCAGTTCTTC,CASSVSGRSSGYNEQFF
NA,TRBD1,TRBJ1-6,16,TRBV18,TGTGCCAGCTCACCACCGTGGGGACAGGGAAGTTCACCCCTCCACTTT,CASSPPWGQGSSPLHF
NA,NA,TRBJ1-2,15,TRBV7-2,TGTGCCAGCAGCAAAGAGACCGGGACGTACTATGGCTACACCTTC,CASSKETGTYYGYTF
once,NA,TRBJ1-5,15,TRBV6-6,TGTGCCAGCAGTTACACACAGTATAGCAATCAGCCCCAGCATTTT,CASSYTQYSNQPQHF
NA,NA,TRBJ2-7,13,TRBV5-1,TGCGCCAGCAGCTTGGTGGCAGCCTACGAGCAGTACTTC,CASSLVAAYEQYF
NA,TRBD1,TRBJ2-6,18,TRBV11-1,TGTGCCAGCAGCTTAGCCCGACAGGGGGCGCGGGGGGCCAACGTCCTGACTTTC,CASSLARQGARGANVLTF
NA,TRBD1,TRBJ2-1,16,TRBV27,TGTGCCAGCAGTTTACCTGGACAGGGGGCCTACAATGAGCAGTTCTTC,CASSLPGQGAYNEQFF
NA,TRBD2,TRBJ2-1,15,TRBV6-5,TGTGCCAGCAGTTACGCTGCTAGCGGGATCAATGAGCAGTTCTTC,CASSYAASGINEQFF
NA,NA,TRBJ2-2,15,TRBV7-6,TGTGCCAGCAGTACCCCATCGGGAGCGGCCGGGGAGCTGTTTTTT,CASSTPSGAAGELFF
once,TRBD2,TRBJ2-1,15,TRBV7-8,TGTGCCAGCAGTCCCCGGTGGGGCGGGAGTGTCGAGCAGTTCTTC,CASSPRWGGSVEQFF
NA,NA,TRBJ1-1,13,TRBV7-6,TGTGCCAGCAGCTCGGACACGAACACTGAAGCTTTCTTT,CASSSDTNTEAFF
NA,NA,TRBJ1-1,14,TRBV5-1,TGCGCCAGCAGCCTCCCGGGGGTGAACACTGAAGCTTTCTTT,CASSLPGVNTEAFF
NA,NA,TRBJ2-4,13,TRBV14,TGTGCCAGCAGCCAAGTACGGGGAAACATTCAGTACTTC,CASSQVRGNIQYF
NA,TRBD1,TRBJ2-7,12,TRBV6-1,TGTGCCAGCAGTGCCCAGGGGGACGAGCAGTACTTC,CASSAQGDEQYF
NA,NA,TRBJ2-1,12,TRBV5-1,TGCGCCAGCAGCTTGCCTAGTAATGAGCAGTTCTTC,CASSLPSNEQFF
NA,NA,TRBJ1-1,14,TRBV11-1,TGTGCCAGCAGCTTAGGGGACGCCTTGGGACGGGCTTTCTTT,CASSLGDALGRAFF
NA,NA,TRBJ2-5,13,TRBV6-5,TGTGCCAGCAGTTCTGACCTTGGACGGCCGATGTACTTC,CASSSDLGRPMYF
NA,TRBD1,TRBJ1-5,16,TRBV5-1,TGCGCCAGCAGCTTGGAAGCCTCAGGGGGAGTTCAGCCCCAGCATTTT,CASSLEASGGVQPQHF
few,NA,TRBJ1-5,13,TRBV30,TGTGCCTGGAGTGGGAGTAACAATCAGCCCCAGCATTTT,CAWSGSNNQPQHF
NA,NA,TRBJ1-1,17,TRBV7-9,TGTGCCAGCAGCCCCAGTAAAGGGGGAATGGGCTACACTGAAGCTTTCTTT,CASSPSKGGMGYTEAFF
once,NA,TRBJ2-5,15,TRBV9,TGTGCCAGCAGCGTAGTCGACAGCCCGTGGGAGACCCAGTACTTC,CASSVVDSPWETQYF
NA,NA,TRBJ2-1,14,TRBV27,TGTGCCAGCAGTTTATCGGTCAGACAGAATGAGCAGTTCTTC,CASSLSVRQNEQFF
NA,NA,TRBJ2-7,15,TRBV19,TGTGCCAGTAGTCTCCGGCTAGCCGATGCCTCACAGCAGTACTTC,CASSLRLADASQQYF
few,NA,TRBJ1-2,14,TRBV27,TGTGCCAGCAGTTTATCGATGGGGTTCTATGGCTACACCTTC,CASSLSMGFYGYTF
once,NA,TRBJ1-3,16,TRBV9,TGTGCCAGCAGCGTAGGTCAGGGCAGCTCTGGAAACACCATATATTTT,CASSVGQGSSGNTIYF
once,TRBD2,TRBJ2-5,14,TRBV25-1,TGTGCCAGCAGTGAGCCGGGACTATTGGAGACCCAGTACTTC,CASSEPGLLETQYF